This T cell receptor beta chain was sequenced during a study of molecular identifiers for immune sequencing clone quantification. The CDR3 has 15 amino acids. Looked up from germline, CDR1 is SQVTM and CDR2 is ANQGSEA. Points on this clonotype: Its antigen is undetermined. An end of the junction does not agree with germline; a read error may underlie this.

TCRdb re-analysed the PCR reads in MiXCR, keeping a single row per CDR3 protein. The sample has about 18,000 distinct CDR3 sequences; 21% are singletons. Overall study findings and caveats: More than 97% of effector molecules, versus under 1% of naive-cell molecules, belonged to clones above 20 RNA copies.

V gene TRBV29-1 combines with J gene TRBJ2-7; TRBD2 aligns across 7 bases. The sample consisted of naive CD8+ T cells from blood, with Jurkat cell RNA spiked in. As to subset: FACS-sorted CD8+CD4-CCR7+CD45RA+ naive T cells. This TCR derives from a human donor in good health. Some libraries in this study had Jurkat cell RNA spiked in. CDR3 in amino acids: CSAQLARAERDEQHF. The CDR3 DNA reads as TGCAGCGCCCAACTAGCGAGAGCAGAACGCGACGAGCAGCACTTC.